This T cell receptor beta chain came from a study of T cell repertoires in cytomegalovirus infection. General study points: The study found HLA-C-restricted CMV-specific TCR beta clonotypes dominating the ex vivo response.

About this clonotype: Its antigen is currently unknown.

TCRdb re-called the reads through MiXCR, storing one row per CDR3 protein. The sample has about 260,000 distinct CDR3 sequences, roughly an eighth seen once. The CDR3 runs 16 residues. The V gene's germline CDR1 is SEHNR and CDR2 FQNEAQ (reference sequence). Trimming pared 3 bases from V and 2 bases from J, leaving 15 bases between. The sequence was collected from a human donor in good health (CMV status not recorded). Some clones in this sample may be carry-over from other donors' samples. The chain couples TRBV7-9 to TRBJ2-3, with D maybe TRBD2 (7 bases). The sequenced sample was PBMCs. The CDR3 nucleotides read TGTGCCAGCAGCTTGCGTCCGGGGGGCCCCACAGATACGCAGTATTTT. It codes for CASSLRPGGPTDTQYF.